Sequencing of this T cell receptor beta chain was carried out in a study of shared clonotypes between healthy human individuals. About the study: Each donor had three CD4 naive, three CD4 memory, two CD8 naive and one CD8 memory plate. Study observations and caveats: Specimens sampled were limited to blood, with tissue repertoires likely differing. Clonotype sharing across several donors was observed for 4% to 5.5% of naive CD4 clonotypes. Relative to clonotypes present in all four donors, those not shared had lower generation probabilities.

As for this clone: The antigen remains unidentified.

Measured with immunoSEQ multiplex PCR; TCRdb has only the in-frame clones, and not every one. The profile covers about 2.3 million clones, with more than 80% appearing a single time and 0.39% taken by the ten largest. Losses at the gene ends were 6 bases for V and 1 base for J; bases not matched to a gene: 9. The CDR3 length is 16 residues. From germline, CDR1 is SGHTA and CDR2 FQGNSA. V gene TRBV7-2 combines with J gene TRBJ2-5; 9 nucleotides align to TRBD1. The receptor was derived from a man aged 18 to 29 in good health. Some clones in this sample may be carry-over from other donors' samples. Sequencing used naive CD4+ T cells from PBMCs. Indicated subset: CD45RA+ positively selected. The CDR3 reads CASRHTGGIPQETQYF. The CDR3 DNA follows: TGTGCCAGCAGGCATACAGGGGGCATACCCCAAGAGACCCAGTACTTC.